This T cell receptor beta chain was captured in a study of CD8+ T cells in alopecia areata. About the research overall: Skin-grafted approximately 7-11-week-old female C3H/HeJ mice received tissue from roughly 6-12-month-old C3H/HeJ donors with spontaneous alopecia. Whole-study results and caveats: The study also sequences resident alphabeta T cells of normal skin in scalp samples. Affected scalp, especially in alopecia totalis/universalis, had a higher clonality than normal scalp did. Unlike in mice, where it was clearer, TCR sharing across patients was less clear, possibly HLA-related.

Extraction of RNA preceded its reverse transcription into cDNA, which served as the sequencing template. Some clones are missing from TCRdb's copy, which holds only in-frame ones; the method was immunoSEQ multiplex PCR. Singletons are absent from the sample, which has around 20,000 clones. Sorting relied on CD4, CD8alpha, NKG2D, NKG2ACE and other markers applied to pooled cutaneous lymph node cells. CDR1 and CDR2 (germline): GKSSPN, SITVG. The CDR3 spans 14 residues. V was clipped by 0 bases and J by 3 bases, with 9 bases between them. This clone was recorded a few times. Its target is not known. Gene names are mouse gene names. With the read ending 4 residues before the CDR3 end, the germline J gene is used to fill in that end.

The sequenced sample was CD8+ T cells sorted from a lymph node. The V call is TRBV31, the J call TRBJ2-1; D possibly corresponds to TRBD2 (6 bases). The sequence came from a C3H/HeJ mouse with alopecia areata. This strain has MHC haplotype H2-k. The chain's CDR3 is CAWSLGTFYAEQFF. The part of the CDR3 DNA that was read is TGTGCCTGGAGTCTAGGGACTTTCTATGCT.